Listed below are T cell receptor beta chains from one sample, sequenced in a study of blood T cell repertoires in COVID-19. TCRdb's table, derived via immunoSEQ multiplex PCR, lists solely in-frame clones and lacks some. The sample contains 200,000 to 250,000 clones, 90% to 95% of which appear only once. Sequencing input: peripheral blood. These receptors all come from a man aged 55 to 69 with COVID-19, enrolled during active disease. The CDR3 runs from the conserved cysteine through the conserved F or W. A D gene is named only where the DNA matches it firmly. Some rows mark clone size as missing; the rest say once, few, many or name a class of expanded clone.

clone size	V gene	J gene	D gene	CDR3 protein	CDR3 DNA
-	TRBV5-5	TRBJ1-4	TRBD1	CASSLGTGGEKLFF	TGTGCCAGCAGCCTAGGGACAGGGGGTGAAAAACTGTTTTTT
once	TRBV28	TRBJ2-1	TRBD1	CASSPTGGSYNEQFF	TGTGCCAGCAGTCCGACAGGGGGCTCCTACAATGAGCAGTTCTTC
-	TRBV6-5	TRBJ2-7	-	CASRRQANEQYF	TGTGCCAGCAGACGACAAGCTAACGAGCAGTACTTC
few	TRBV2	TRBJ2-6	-	CASTVQDSGANVLTF	TGTGCCAGCACTGTTCAGGACTCTGGGGCCAACGTCCTGACTTTC
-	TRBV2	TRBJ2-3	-	CASSERTDTQYF	TGTGCCAGCAGTGAGAGAACAGATACGCAGTATTTT
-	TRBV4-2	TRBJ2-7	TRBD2	CASSQGIAGGPYEQYF	TGTGCCAGCAGCCAAGGTATAGCGGGGGGCCCCTACGAGCAGTACTTC
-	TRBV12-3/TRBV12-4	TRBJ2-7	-	CASARTETYEQYF	TGTGCCAGCGCCCGGACAGAAACCTACGAGCAGTACTTC
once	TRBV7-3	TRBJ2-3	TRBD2	CASSKRGGDTQYF	TGTGCCAGCAGCAAGCGGGGGGGAGATACGCAGTATTTT
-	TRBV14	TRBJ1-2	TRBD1	CASSRNRGVSYGYTF	TGTGCCAGCAGCCGAAACAGGGGAGTCTCCTATGGCTACACCTTC
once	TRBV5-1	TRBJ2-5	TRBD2	CASSFGGGETQYF	TGCGCCAGCAGCTTCGGGGGAGGGGAGACCCAGTACTTC
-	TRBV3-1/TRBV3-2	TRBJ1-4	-	CASSPREHEKLFF	TGTGCCAGCAGCCCGCGGGAGCACGAAAAACTGTTTTTT
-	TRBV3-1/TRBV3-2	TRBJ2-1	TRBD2	CASSQGRGGLDEQFF	TGTGCCAGCAGCCAAGGGCGGGGGGGCTTGGATGAGCAGTTCTTC
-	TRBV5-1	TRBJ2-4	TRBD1	CASSPRQGRVNIQYF	TGCGCCAGCAGCCCGCGACAGGGGCGGGTGAACATTCAGTACTTC
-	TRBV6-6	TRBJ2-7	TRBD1	CASSYSDRVYEQYF	TGTGCCAGCAGTTACTCGGACAGGGTATACGAGCAGTACTTC
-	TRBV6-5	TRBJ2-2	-	CASSNDRGGELFF	TGTGCCAGCAGTAACGACCGAGGCGGGGAGCTGTTTTTT
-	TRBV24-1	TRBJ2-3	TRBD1	CATSDRTGGRTDTQYF	TGTGCCACCAGTGATCGGACAGGGGGTCGCACAGATACGCAGTATTTT
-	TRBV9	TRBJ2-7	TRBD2	CASSAASGRFYEQYF	TGTGCCAGCAGCGCTGCTAGCGGGAGATTCTACGAGCAGTACTTC
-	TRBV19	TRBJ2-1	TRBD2	CASSIGSGSNEQFF	TGTGCCAGTAGTATCGGTAGCGGGAGCAATGAGCAGTTCTTC
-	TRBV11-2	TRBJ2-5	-	CASSTGFQETQYF	TGTGCCAGCAGCACAGGGTTCCAAGAGACCCAGTACTTC
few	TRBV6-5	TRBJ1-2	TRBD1	CASSRYGTGPTF	TGTGCCAGCAGCCGTTATGGGACAGGGCCCACCTTC
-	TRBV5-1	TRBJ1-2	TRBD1	CASSPDRGNYGYTF	TGCGCCAGCAGCCCGGACAGGGGTAACTATGGCTACACCTTC
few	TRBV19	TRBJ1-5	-	CASSMGDSNQPQHF	TGTGCCAGTAGTATGGGAGATAGCAATCAGCCCCAGCATTTT
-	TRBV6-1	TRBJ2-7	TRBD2	CASSAQTSGRDSYEQYF	TGTGCCAGCAGTGCTCAGACTAGCGGGAGGGATTCCTACGAGCAGTACTTC
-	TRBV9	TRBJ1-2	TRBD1	CASSPSSAPGQVLSYGYTF	TGTGCCAGCAGCCCCTCCTCAGCCCCGGGACAGGTCCTCAGCTATGGCTACACCTTC
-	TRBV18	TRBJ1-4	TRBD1	CASSPELQGAKEKLFF	TGTGCCAGCTCACCAGAGCTGCAGGGGGCAAAGGAAAAACTGTTTTTT
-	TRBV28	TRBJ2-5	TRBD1	CASRGPGGAGQETQYF	TGTGCCAGCAGAGGCCCAGGGGGCGCGGGCCAAGAGACCCAGTACTTC
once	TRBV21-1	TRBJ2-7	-	CASTARALGDYEQYF	TGTGCCAGCACCGCAAGGGCCTTGGGAGATTACGAGCAGTACTTC
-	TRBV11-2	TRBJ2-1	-	CASSLVGGTGNEQFF	TGTGCCAGCAGCTTAGTGGGCGGGACGGGGAATGAGCAGTTCTTC
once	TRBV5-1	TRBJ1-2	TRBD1	CASSLRSGGHSYGYTF	TGCGCCAGCAGCTTGAGGTCAGGGGGTCACTCATATGGCTACACCTTC
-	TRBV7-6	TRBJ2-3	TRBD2	CASSLGLAGGPGRTQYF	TGTGCCAGCAGCTTAGGGCTAGCGGGGGGGCCGGGGCGTACGCAGTATTTT
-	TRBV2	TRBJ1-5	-	CASADSGDRQPQHF	TGTGCCAGTGCCGATTCGGGGGATCGGCAGCCCCAGCATTTT
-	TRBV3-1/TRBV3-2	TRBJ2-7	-	CASSQGQVRGYEQYF	TGTGCCAGCAGCCAAGGACAGGTCCGCGGGTACGAGCAGTACTTC
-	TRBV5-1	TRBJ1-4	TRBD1	CASSPDRANEKLFF	TGCGCCAGCAGTCCGGACAGGGCTAATGAAAAACTGTTTTTT
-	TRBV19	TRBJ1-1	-	CASSLTRDLEAFF	TGTGCCAGTAGCCTAACCCGGGACTTAGAAGCTTTCTTT
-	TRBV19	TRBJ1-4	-	CASSMIPTGTNEKLFF	TGTGCCAGTAGTATGATACCGACAGGCACTAATGAAAAACTGTTTTTT
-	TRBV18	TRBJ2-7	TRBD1	CASSPNRGEQYF	TGTGCCAGCTCCCCCAACAGGGGCGAGCAGTACTTC
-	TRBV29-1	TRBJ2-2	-	CSVGAGSPAGELFF	TGCAGCGTTGGTGCAGGGTCCCCCGCCGGGGAGCTGTTTTTT